Listed here are 4 T cell receptor beta chains from one sample, sequenced in a study of T cells in Graves' hyperthyroidism and ophthalmopathy. What was amplified from RNA transcripts were TCR beta CDR3 regions. With the HTBI primer set, the TCR CDR3 went through a first round of RT-PCR. TCRdb fed the multiplex PCR reads into MiXCR, producing one record per CDR3 protein. The sample contains roughly 330,000 distinct CDR3 sequences, 16% of which appear only once. What was sequenced was blood. These receptors were taken from a man between 25 and 39 years old with Graves' hyperthyroidism.

On this clonotype itself: One end of the junction fails to match germline, which may point to a read error. V and J are TRBV12-3 or TRBV12-4 and TRBJ2-3, with a tentative D call TRBD2 (6 bases). CDR3 length: 15 residues. The CDR3 region is CAGSFSRDGADTQYF. The CDR3 DNA reads TGTGCCGGCAGTTTTTCGCGGGACGGAGCTGATACGCAGTATTTT.

In this sample, this clonotype turned up many times. CDR3 protein: CASSLGGGYNQPQHF. The CDR3 DNA is TGTGCCAGCAGCTTAGGGGGCGGATATAATCAGCCCCAGCATTTT. V usage is TRBV11-2 and J usage is TRBJ1-5; a possible D gene is TRBD1 (5 bases). This CDR3 spans 15 amino acids. Germline CDR1 SGHAT, CDR2 FQNNGV. Trimming pared 1 base from V and 4 bases from J, leaving 11 bases between.

This clonotype was observed a few times. The chain links TRBV15 to TRBJ2-7; 9 bases match TRBD2. CDR1 is LNHNV and CDR2 is YYDKDF in the germline V gene (reference sequence). V dropped 8 bases and J dropped 2; count of bases not matched to a gene: 7. The CDR3 spans 14 residues. In DNA form, the CDR3 reads TGTGCCACCTCCGAAAAGCGGGAGGCCTACGAGCAGTACTTC. It translates to CATSEKREAYEQYF.

This clonotype was seen a few times. The chain joins TRBV6-1 to TRBJ2-1, with D unclear. V gave up 8 bases and J gave up 7 bases, with 18 bases separating them. This CDR3 spans 14 amino acids. CDR1 and CDR2 (germline): MNHNS, SASEGT. The CDR3, as DNA: TGTGCCAGCCAGAACGTTTGGGTGGAGAATGAGCAGTTCTTC. Protein product: CASQNVWVENEQFF.